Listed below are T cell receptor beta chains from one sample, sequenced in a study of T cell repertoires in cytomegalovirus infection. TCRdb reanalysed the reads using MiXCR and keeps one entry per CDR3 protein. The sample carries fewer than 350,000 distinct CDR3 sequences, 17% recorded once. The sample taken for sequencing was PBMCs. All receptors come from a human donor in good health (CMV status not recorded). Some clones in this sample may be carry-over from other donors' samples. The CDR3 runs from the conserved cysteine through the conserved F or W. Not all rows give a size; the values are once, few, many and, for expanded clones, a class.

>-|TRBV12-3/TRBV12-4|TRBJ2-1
CASRVEWDEQFF
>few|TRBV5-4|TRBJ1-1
CASSSIGGNTEAFF
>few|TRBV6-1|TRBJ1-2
CASTPGRDYGYTF
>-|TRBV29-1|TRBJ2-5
CSVGVFGQQETQYF
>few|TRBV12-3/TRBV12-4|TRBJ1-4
CASSDGQGGGEKLFF
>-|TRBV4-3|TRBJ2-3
CASSHRGGGALDTQYF
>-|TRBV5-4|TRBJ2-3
CASSSVQSSTDTQYF
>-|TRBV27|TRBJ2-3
CASSLFSGTADTQYF
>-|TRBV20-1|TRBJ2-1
CSASGGGYNEQFF
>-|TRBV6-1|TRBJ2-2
CASIWLTGELFF
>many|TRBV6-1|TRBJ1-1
CASSGTGSNTEAFF
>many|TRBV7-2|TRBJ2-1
CASSIFGGTSRNEQFF
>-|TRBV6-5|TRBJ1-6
CASSGGQLYPSALHF
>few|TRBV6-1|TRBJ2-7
CASSRGGGTNSYEQYF
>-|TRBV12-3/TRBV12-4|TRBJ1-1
CASSFAPGQGMNTEAFF
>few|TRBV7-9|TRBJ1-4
CASSPKVEGSGKLFF
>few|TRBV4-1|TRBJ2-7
CASSQDVRRAYEQYF
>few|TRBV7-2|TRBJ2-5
CASTAERDGYLGTQYF
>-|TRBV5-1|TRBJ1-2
CASRPTGGGGYTF
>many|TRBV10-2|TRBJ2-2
CASSGRDTGELFF
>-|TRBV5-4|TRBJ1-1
CASSLQARGPEAFF
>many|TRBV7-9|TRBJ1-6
CASRGTGEKNSPLHF
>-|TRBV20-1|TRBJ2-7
CSASASGDEQYF
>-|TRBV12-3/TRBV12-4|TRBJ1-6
CASSLRYGLTSPLHF
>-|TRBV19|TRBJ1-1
CASSISSGFVNAFF
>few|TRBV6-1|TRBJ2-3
CASSPLSGGGPDTQYF
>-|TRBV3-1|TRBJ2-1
CASSQADIIGGYNEQFF
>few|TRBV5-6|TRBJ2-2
CASSLDFQNTGELFF
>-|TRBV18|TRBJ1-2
CASSPGPYYLDTF
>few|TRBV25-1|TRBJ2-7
CASSAQGAYEQYF
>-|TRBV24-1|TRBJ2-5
CATSESGTQTDLKQETQYF
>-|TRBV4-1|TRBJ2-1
CASSQDTGSYNEQFF
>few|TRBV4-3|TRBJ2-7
CASSQARTGFYEQYF
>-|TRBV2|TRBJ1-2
CASSELTGVGGYTF
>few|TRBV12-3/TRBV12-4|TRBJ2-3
CASSWGTDTQYF
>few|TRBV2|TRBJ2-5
CASRGGHRFETQYF
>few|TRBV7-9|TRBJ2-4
CASSYGQRDPKNIQYF
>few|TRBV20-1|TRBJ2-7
CSAQSSGGAGEQYF
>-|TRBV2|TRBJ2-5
CASSEASREETQYF
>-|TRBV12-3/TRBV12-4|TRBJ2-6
CASSLAYTYDLTF
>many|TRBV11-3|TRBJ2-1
CASSLEGPSEQFF
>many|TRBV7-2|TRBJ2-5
CASSLDPGYQETQYF
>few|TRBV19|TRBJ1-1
CASSNDFFRNTEAFF
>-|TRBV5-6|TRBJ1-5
CASSSLGAGIDQPQHF
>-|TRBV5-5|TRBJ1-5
CASSIGQGSNQPQHF
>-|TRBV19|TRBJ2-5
CASSPGLAGGLGRETQYF
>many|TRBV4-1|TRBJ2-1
CASSQGKGDEQFF
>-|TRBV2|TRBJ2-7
CASSSSGLPYEQYF
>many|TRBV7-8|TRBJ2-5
CASSLGGRSPQETQYF
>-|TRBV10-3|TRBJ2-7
CAINPTGAVYEQYF